The 25 T cell receptor beta chains below all came from one sample that was sequenced in a study of spatial heterogeneity in lung cancer. The time point denotes: blood at routine non-recurrence follow-up after resection. Whole RNA came from tumor, nontumor lung or frozen PBMC and was sequenced without being sorted. TCRdb passed the 5' RACE reads through MiXCR, listing each CDR3 protein once. The sample includes around 120,000 distinct CDR3 sequences, 9.5% to 15% of them seen just once. The input for sequencing was PBMCs, taken at follow-up. The receptor set was obtained from a male donor with early-stage non-small cell lung cancer.

This clonotype occurred many times. The chain is built from TRBV3-1 and TRBJ2-1; D gene ambiguous. The CDR3 covers 16 residues. Trimming stripped 0 bases from V and 8 bases from J, with 17 bases between. The germline V gene has CDR1 LGHDT and CDR2 YNNKEL (reference sequence). CDR3 in DNA: TGTGCCAGCAGCCAAGATTCAACGGTGGCACAATATGAGCAGTTCTTC. Amino acid sequence: CASSQDSTVAQYEQFF.

A remark on this clonotype: This may be a read error, as it is one base from a much larger clone. This CDR3 is CTSSPLAAPEAFF. Written as DNA, the CDR3 is TGTACCAGCAGCCCTCTTGCTGCACCTGAAGCTTTCTTT. The chain carries TRBV28 and TRBJ1-1; D gene unclear. Looked up from germline, CDR1 is MDHEN and CDR2 is SYDVKM. The CDR3 totals 13 residues.

The table lists this clonotype with many counts. This chain connects TRBV29-1 to TRBJ2-1; 9 bases map to TRBD1. This CDR3 region has 11 residues. Trimming removed 4 bases from V and 8 bases from J; junction bases left unmatched: 0. Germline loops: CDR1 SQVTM, CDR2 ANQGSEA. The CDR3 bases are TGCAGCGTTGGGGACAGGGATGAGCAGTTCTTC. Translated, it gives CSVGDRDEQFF.

This clonotype was recorded at least ten times. V gene TRBV12-3 or TRBV12-4 combines with J gene TRBJ1-1; D may be TRBD1 (6 bases). This CDR3 is 13 amino acids long. The V end was cut by 5 bases, the J end by 4 bases, with 11 bases between. CDR3 loop: CASSRQAGTEAFF. The DNA for the CDR3 is TGTGCCAGCAGTAGACAGGCTGGCACTGAAGCTTTCTTT.

The rearrangement links TRBV19 to TRBJ2-2, with D possibly being TRBD1 (5 bases). CDR3 length equals 15 residues. Trimming stripped 3 bases from V and 2 bases from J, with 10 bases between. From germline, CDR1 is LNHDA and CDR2 SQIVND (reference sequence). The CDR3 here is CASSIGHINTGELFF. The DNA for the CDR3 is TGTGCCAGTAGTATCGGACATATCAACACCGGGGAGCTGTTTTTT.

The V gene is TRBV12-3 or TRBV12-4, the J gene TRBJ1-5; D gene ambiguous. Between the trimmed V and J ends, which lost 6 bases and 7 bases, there was a span of 16 bases. CDR3 size: 14 residues. The CDR3 loop reads CASSSGANGQPQHF. For the CDR3, the DNA is TGTGCCAGCAGCTCAGGCGCGAATGGACAGCCCCAGCATTTT.

There are many counts of this clonotype. The V call is TRBV7-3, the J call TRBJ1-2; a possible D gene is TRBD1 (6 bases). The CDR3 is 14 amino acids. Germline loops: CDR1 SGHTA, CDR2 FQGTGA. V was clipped by 2 bases and J by 8 bases, with 15 bases between them. The CDR3 DNA follows: TGTGCCAGCAGCTTAGGGGGCAGGGCGCAAGGCTACACCTTC. Translated, it gives CASSLGGRAQGYTF.

This clonotype was seen a handful of times. V gene TRBV6-5 combines with J gene TRBJ2-2; 14 bases are shared with TRBD2. This CDR3 comprises 18 residues. Germline-derived CDR1 and CDR2 are MNHEY and SVGAGI. Losses at the gene ends were 5 bases for V and 6 bases for J; bases not matched to a gene: 11. This chain's CDR3 is CASSTTAKGLAGAGELFF. The CDR3 nucleotides read TGTGCCAGCAGTACTACAGCGAAGGGACTAGCGGGGGCCGGGGAGCTGTTTTTT.

The CDR3 region is CAWSRRALSGHTF. Here the CDR3 DNA reads TGTGCCTGGAGTCGAAGGGCCCTATCGGGTCACACCTTC. The V gene is TRBV30, the J gene TRBJ1-2; D gene ambiguous. Germline CDR1 GTSNPN, CDR2 SVGIG (reference sequence). The CDR3 sequence is 13 residues long. V lost 2 bases and J lost 12, with 19 bases in between.

This clonotype appeared a few times. This chain joins TRBV12-3 or TRBV12-4 and TRBJ2-7, with no clear D. The CDR3 extends over 16 amino acids. V lost 0 bases, J lost 3 bases, and 15 bases lay in between. CDR3 protein: CASSLAWQKPNYEQYF. The CDR3 DNA is TGTGCCAGCAGTTTAGCGTGGCAGAAACCAAACTACGAGCAGTACTTC.

This CDR3 is CASSLSTSGGQETQYF. The CDR3 bases are TGTGCCAGCAGCTTGTCTACTAGCGGGGGACAAGAGACCCAGTACTTC. This sequence joins TRBV5-5 and TRBJ2-5; 11 bases align to TRBD2. Germline trimming cut 1 base from V and 2 bases from J; bases unmatched to any gene: 4. This CDR3 has 16 amino acids. The germline V gene has CDR1 SGHKS and CDR2 YYEKEE (reference sequence). Full variable domain (remainder filled in from reference TRBV5-5 and TRBJ2-5): DAGVTQSPTHLIKTRGQQVTLRCSPISGHKSVSWYQQVLGQGPQFIFQYYEKEERGRGNFPDRFSARQFPNYSSELNVNALLLGDSALYLCASSLSTSGGQETQYFGPGTRLLVL.

This clonotype was observed many times. The chain recombines TRBV2 with TRBJ1-1; perhaps TRBD1 as D (6 bases). The germline V gene has CDR1 SNHLY and CDR2 FYNNEI. V was trimmed by 7 bases and J by 1 base, leaving 19 bases between them. The CDR3 runs 16 residues. CDR3 nucleotides: TGTGCCAGCAATCAACCAGGGGTCGCTCCGAACACTGAAGCTTTCTTT. Translated: CASNQPGVAPNTEAFF.

This clonotype was detected a few times. J is TRBJ2-3 and V is TRBV29-1; D is unresolved. CDR1 is SQVTM, CDR2 ANQGSEA, per germline. V lost 3 bases and J lost 6, with 4 bases in between. The CDR3 contains 10 residues. Here the CDR3 DNA reads TGCAGCGTTGATTCCGATACGCAGTATTTT. Residues: CSVDSDTQYF.

This clonotype was observed many times. The chain links TRBV7-3 to TRBJ1-1; D perhaps matches TRBD1 (6 bases). The CDR3 is made up of 13 amino acids. CDR1 is SGHTA, CDR2 FQGTGA, per germline. Deletions cut 6 bases from V and 1 base from J, with 9 bases between. CDR3 loop: CASSPTGNTEAFF. Here the CDR3 DNA reads TGTGCCAGCAGTCCGACAGGGAACACTGAAGCTTTCTTT.

This clonotype was found a few times. The chain couples TRBV12-3 or TRBV12-4 to TRBJ2-7, with a weak D call TRBD1 (6 bases). CDR3 length: 12 residues. Between the trimmed V and J ends, which lost 6 bases and 1 base, there was a span of 7 bases. The CDR3 spells CASRGTSYEQYF. CDR3 in DNA: TGTGCCAGCAGGGGGACATCCTACGAGCAGTACTTC.

The chain recombines TRBV28 with TRBJ1-3, with D maybe TRBD1 (6 bases). The CDR3 runs to 15 residues. Trimming stripped 8 bases from V and 0 bases from J, with 14 bases between. The germline V gene has CDR1 MDHEN and CDR2 SYDVKM. The CDR3 here is CASGRTAVSGNTIYF. CDR3 nucleotides: TGTGCCAGCGGAAGGACAGCTGTCTCTGGAAACACCATATATTTT.

The chain carries TRBV3-1 and TRBJ2-5, with 7 bases identical to TRBD2. Trimming removed 4 bases from V and 5 bases from J; junction bases left unmatched: 13. This CDR3 is 16 amino acids long. CDR1 and CDR2 (germline): LGHDT, YNNKEL (reference sequence). Here the CDR3 reads CASSRTGTTFGETQYF. The CDR3 region has the DNA TGTGCCAGCAGCCGCACCGGGACTACCTTTGGGGAGACCCAGTACTTC.

In its sample, this clonotype was seen many times. This rearrangement joins TRBV5-1 to TRBJ2-3; tentatively, D is TRBD2 (6 bases). From germline, CDR1 is SGHRS and CDR2 YFSETQ. The CDR3 is 16 amino acids. The V end was cut by 3 bases, the J end by 0 bases, with 14 bases between. The CDR3 sequence is CASSSRRRESTDTQYF. The DNA of the CDR3 is TGCGCCAGCAGCTCCCGTCGGCGGGAAAGCACAGATACGCAGTATTTT.

This clonotype came up many times. The J gene is TRBJ2-7, the V gene TRBV29-1; D is undetermined. The V gene's germline CDR1 is SQVTM and CDR2 ANQGSEA. The CDR3 spans 12 residues. With 7 bases removed from V and 1 base from J, the gap between germline ends came to 11 bases. CDR3 sequence reads: CSARAGSYEQYF. CDR3 nucleotide sequence: TGCAGCGCCAGAGCTGGTTCCTACGAGCAGTACTTC.

This clonotype has just a few counts. The V gene is TRBV10-3, the J gene TRBJ1-1; tentative D call: TRBD1 (5 bases). The CDR3 contains 13 residues. The V gene lost 11 bases and the J gene lost 1 base, with 14 bases spanning the gap. CDR1 is ENHRY and CDR2 is SYGVKD in the germline V gene. CDR3 loop: CAVRGDPNTEAFF. The CDR3 bases are TGTGCCGTACGAGGGGACCCGAACACTGAAGCTTTCTTT.

This clonotype appeared many times. The rearrangement links TRBV7-9 to TRBJ2-1, with 7 bases matching TRBD2. The CDR3 extends over 13 amino acids. Germline CDR1 is SEHNR and CDR2 is FQNEAQ (reference sequence). V was clipped by 2 bases and J by 8 bases; unmatched bases: 3. The CDR3 DNA reads as TGTGCCAGCAGCTTAAAGGGGAGGGATGAGCAGTTCTTC. Translating it yields CASSLKGRDEQFF.

The rearrangement links TRBV18 to TRBJ2-7; D is perhaps TRBD2 (6 bases). Germline V gene lookup returns CDR1 KGHSH and CDR2 LQKENI. The CDR3 is 15 residues long. Trimming stripped 3 bases from V and 5 bases from J, with 17 bases between. CDR3 residues: CASSPSSGGVDEQYF. The DNA of the CDR3 is TGTGCCAGCTCACCTTCCTCGGGCGGGGTGGACGAGCAGTACTTC.

This clonotype was counted many times. J is TRBJ1-5 and V is TRBV7-9, with a tentative D call TRBD1 (5 bases). CDR1 is SEHNR and CDR2 is FQNEAQ in the germline V gene (reference sequence). The ends were cut back, 3 bases at V and 7 bases at J, with 7 bases in the middle. The CDR3 length is 12 residues. The CDR3 loop is CASSLGTQPQHF. The CDR3, as DNA: TGTGCCAGCAGCTTGGGGACGCAGCCCCAGCATTTT.

The genes are TRBV28 and TRBJ2-5, with a possible D match to TRBD2 (5 bases). V dropped 4 bases and J dropped 5 bases, with 17 bases sitting between them. Germline lookup yields CDR1 MDHEN and CDR2 SYDVKM. The CDR3 contains 15 residues. CDR3 coding DNA: TGTGCCAGCAGTTCTTCCCCGGGATCCCTTGAGACCCAGTACTTC. Residues: CASSSSPGSLETQYF.

The V and J genes are TRBV12-3 or TRBV12-4 and TRBJ1-4; 7 nucleotides match TRBD1. This CDR3 comprises 14 residues. V lost 2 bases to trimming and J lost 10 bases; unmatched junction nucleotides: 7. This chain's CDR3 is CASSLRQGEVKLFF. The CDR3 nucleotides are TGTGCCAGCAGTTTAAGACAGGGAGAAGTAAAACTGTTTTTT.